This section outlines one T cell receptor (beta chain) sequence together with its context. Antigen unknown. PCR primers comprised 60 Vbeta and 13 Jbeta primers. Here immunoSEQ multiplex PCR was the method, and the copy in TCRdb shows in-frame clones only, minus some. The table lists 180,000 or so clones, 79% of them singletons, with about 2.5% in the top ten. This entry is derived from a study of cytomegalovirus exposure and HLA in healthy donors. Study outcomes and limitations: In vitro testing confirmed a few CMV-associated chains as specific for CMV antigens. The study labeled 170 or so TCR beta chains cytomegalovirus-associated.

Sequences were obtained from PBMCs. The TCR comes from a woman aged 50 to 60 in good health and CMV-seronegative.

This chain's CDR3 is CASSWTSGREETQYF. The CDR3 coding sequence is TGTGCCAGCAGCTGGACTAGCGGGAGAGAAGAGACCCAGTACTTC. The rearrangement uses TRBV6-5 and TRBJ2-5; TRBD2 agrees at 13 bases. This CDR3 has 15 amino acids. V was pared by 6 bases and J by 3 bases, with 4 bases of the junction left unmatched. CDR1 and CDR2 from the germline V gene are MNHEY and SVGAGI.